The 21 T cell receptor beta chains below all came from one sample that was sequenced in a study of blood T cell repertoires in COVID-19. The method was immunoSEQ multiplex PCR; TCRdb's version includes in-frame clones alone and lacks a portion of them. The sample records about 190,000 clones, approximately 78% being singletons. Input material: peripheral blood. The receptors were gathered from a woman of 80 years or more with active or convalescent COVID-19.

The J gene is TRBJ1-4, the V gene TRBV7-8, with D maybe TRBD1 (5 bases). The V gene's germline CDR1 is SGHVS and CDR2 FQNEAQ. Trimming stripped 5 bases from V and 8 bases from J, with 15 bases between. The CDR3 runs 14 residues. As DNA, the CDR3 is TGTGCCAGCAGCGTTAACCAGGGTCGGGAAAAACTGTTTTTT. Translation gives CASSVNQGREKLFF.

This clone occurred a few times. The chain carries TRBV6-6 and TRBJ2-3; possibly TRBD1 for D (6 bases). Germline loops: CDR1 MNHNY, CDR2 SVGAGI (reference sequence). The CDR3 runs 14 residues. V lost 2 bases and J lost 2, with 8 bases in between. CDR3 protein: CASSYRGYTDTQYF. The CDR3 bases are TGTGCCAGCAGTTACAGGGGGTACACAGATACGCAGTATTTT.

The chain has TRBV7-8 and TRBJ1-1; 7 bases map to TRBD1. J gave up 5 bases and V 2 bases, and 8 bases lay outside the gene matches. Germline V gene sequence: CDR1 SGHVS, CDR2 FQNEAQ. CDR3 length equals 15 residues. The CDR3 sequence: CASSLRGRVRTEAFF. CDR3 nucleotide sequence: TGTGCCAGCAGCTTAAGGGGGCGGGTGAGGACTGAAGCTTTCTTT.

The chain uses TRBV3-1 (or the pseudogene TRBV3-2) and TRBJ1-3, with D possibly matching TRBD1 (5 bases). Germline assignment: CDR1 LGHDT and CDR2 YNNKEL (reference sequence). Trimming shortened V by 4 bases and J by 0 bases, and 13 bases separated the two germline ends. The CDR3 sequence is 16 residues long. CDR3 bases: TGTGCCAGCAGCCCGGCAGACAGCGACTCTGGAAACACCATATATTTT. This encodes CASSPADSDSGNTIYF.

The chain combines TRBV5-4 with TRBJ1-2, with a tentative D call TRBD1 (6 bases). The CDR3 extends over 14 amino acids. V was cut by 3 bases and J by 8 bases, with 17 bases left in between. Per germline, CDR1 SGHNT and CDR2 YYREEE (reference sequence). In nucleotides, the CDR3 is TGTGCCAGCAGCTCACTCCGACAGGTGGGGGGCTACACCTTC. The encoded protein is CASSSLRQVGGYTF. The full variable domain, completed using reference TRBV5-4 and TRBJ1-2, is ETGVTQSPTHLIKTRGQQVTLRCSSQSGHNTVSWYQQALGQGPQFIFQYYREEENGRGNFPPRFSGLQFPNYSSELNVNALELDDSALYLCASSSLRQVGGYTFGSGTRLTVV.

The V and J genes are TRBV5-1 and TRBJ1-1; D is perhaps TRBD1 (6 bases). The CDR3 totals 15 residues. V was cut by 0 bases and J by 4 bases, with 13 bases left in between. Germline CDR1 is SGHRS and CDR2 is YFSETQ. The CDR3 DNA sequence: TGCGCCAGCAGCTTGGATATACAGGGTTCCACTGAAGCTTTCTTT. It codes for CASSLDIQGSTEAFF.

CDR3 amino acids: CASSLDDSGTSPRGVFF. The CDR3 nucleotides are TGTGCCAGCAGCCTCGATGATTCTGGGACAAGCCCACGTGGTGTGTTCTTC. The gene calls are TRBV4-2 and TRBJ2-1; perhaps TRBD1 as D (6 bases). This CDR3 has 17 residues. Germline lookup yields CDR1 LGHNA and CDR2 YNFKEQ. The V and J ends lost 4 bases and 15 bases respectively, with 31 bases between them.

The genes are TRBV9 and TRBJ2-3; 9 bases line up with TRBD2. Germline loops: CDR1 SGDLS, CDR2 YYNGEE. The CDR3 is 16 amino acids. Trimming took 4 bases from V and 0 from J; bases not matched to a gene: 6. In DNA, the CDR3 is TGTGCCAGCAGCCCCTATAGCGGGGGAAGCACAGATACGCAGTATTTT. Protein product: CASSPYSGGSTDTQYF.

V is TRBV5-1 and J is TRBJ2-3; D unclear. Germline V gene sequence: CDR1 SGHRS, CDR2 YFSETQ. The CDR3 covers 15 residues. The V and J ends lost 1 base and 0 bases respectively, with 9 bases between them. This CDR3 is CASSLTIASTDTQYF. The CDR3 DNA reads TGCGCCAGCAGCTTGACAATCGCTAGCACAGATACGCAGTATTTT.

This clone occurred a few times. Here the CDR3 reads CASSAVPGQGYGSGNTIYF. The CDR3 region has the DNA TGCGCCAGCAGCGCAGTCCCGGGACAGGGTTACGGCTCTGGAAACACCATATATTTT. The chain links TRBV4-1 to TRBJ1-3, with 9 positions matching TRBD1. The germline V gene encodes CDR1 MGHRA and CDR2 YSYEKL. V dropped 5 bases and J dropped 0; count of bases not matched to a gene: 14. CDR3 length equals 19 residues.

The genes are TRBV7-2 and TRBJ2-7, with no clear D. Germline V gene sequence: CDR1 SGHTA, CDR2 FQGNSA. The ends were cut back, 2 bases at V and 6 bases at J, with 5 bases in the middle. This CDR3 contains 11 residues. CDR3 DNA sequence: TGTGCCAGCAGCTTATTCTCCGAGCAGTACTTC. Its protein is CASSLFSEQYF.

This chain uses TRBV7-9 with TRBJ1-3, with D possibly matching TRBD1 (6 bases). CDR1 SEHNR and CDR2 FQNEAQ come from the germline V gene (reference sequence). The length of the CDR3 is 15 residues. Trimming removed 5 bases from V and 3 bases from J, with 14 bases in between. The CDR3 bases are TGTGCCAGCAGCGTCGGACAGTTTATTGGAAACACCATATATTTT. As protein: CASSVGQFIGNTIYF.

The chain is built from TRBV2 and TRBJ2-7, with 8 bases that match TRBD2. V lost 3 bases and J lost 5; bases outside the gene matches: 6. This CDR3 is 14 amino acids long. Germline CDR1 reads SNHLY; CDR2 reads FYNNEI. CDR3 in DNA: TGTGCCAGCAGTGAGGGACTAGGCGCCGACGAGCAGTACTTC. Translated, it gives CASSEGLGADEQYF.

This clone has only one observation. The chain couples TRBV7-8 to TRBJ2-7; 10 bases fit TRBD2. In germline, CDR1 is SGHVS, CDR2 FQNEAQ. This CDR3 region has 13 residues. Trimming cost V 3 bases and J 4 bases; bases outside gene matches: 0. The CDR3 loop is CASSFSGGYEQYF. The CDR3 DNA reads as TGTGCCAGCAGCTTTAGCGGGGGGTACGAGCAGTACTTC.

The chain uses TRBV19 and TRBJ1-2; 9 nucleotides align to TRBD1. Germline V lookup: CDR1 LNHDA, CDR2 SQIVND (reference sequence). The trim removed 5 bases at V and 8 bases at J, leaving 12 bases unmatched. CDR3 length: 15 residues. CDR3 in amino acids: CASSVSPGTGFGYTF. CDR3 nucleotide sequence: TGTGCCAGTAGTGTGAGTCCCGGGACAGGGTTCGGCTACACCTTC.

The chain employs TRBV18 and TRBJ1-1, with D perhaps matching TRBD1 (6 bases). V lost 8 bases and J 0 bases, leaving 10 bases between the germline ends. CDR1 KGHSH and CDR2 LQKENI come from the germline V gene. The CDR3 consists of 13 residues. CDR3 coding DNA: TGTGCCAGCCGGCAGGGGTTGAACACTGAAGCTTTCTTT. Amino acid sequence: CASRQGLNTEAFF.

This rearrangement joins TRBV10-3 to TRBJ2-7; 9 bases agree with TRBD1. The germline V gene has CDR1 ENHRY and CDR2 SYGVKD. Germline trimming cut 7 bases from V and 6 bases from J; bases unmatched to any gene: 7. CDR3 length equals 13 residues. The CDR3 spells CAINLGQGFEQYF. The CDR3 DNA is TGTGCCATCAACCTGGGACAGGGCTTCGAGCAGTACTTC.

The gene calls are TRBV6-5 and TRBJ2-7; D unresolved. V lost 8 bases to trimming and J lost 7 bases, with 12 bases between them. The CDR3 is 11 residues long. CDR1 and CDR2 (germline): MNHEY, SVGAGI. The CDR3 nucleotides read TGTGCCAGCCGCGTTAGGCGGGAGCAGTACTTC. Its translation is CASRVRREQYF.

This clone was seen once. DNA of the CDR3: TGTGCCAGCAGCGTCGCGGGGCCTTATGGCTACACCTTC. This encodes CASSVAGPYGYTF. The chain joins TRBV9 to TRBJ1-2; possibly TRBD1 for D (5 bases). The V end lost 2 bases, the J end lost 5 bases, and 10 bases lay between the germline ends. Per germline, CDR1 SGDLS and CDR2 YYNGEE. The CDR3 is made up of 13 amino acids. Full variable domain (outside the CDR3, taken from reference TRBV9 and TRBJ1-2): DSGVTQTPKHLITATGQRVTLRCSPRSGDLSVYWYQQSLDQGLQFLIQYYNGEERAKGNILERFSAQQFPDLHSELNLSSLELGDSALYFCASSVAGPYGYTFGSGTRLTVV.

V is TRBV30 and J is TRBJ2-7, with 7 positions matching TRBD1. The CDR3 extends over 12 amino acids. The V gene end was trimmed by 3 bases and the J gene end by 9 bases; junction bases not matched to a gene: 8. CDR1 is GTSNPN and CDR2 is SVGIG in the germline V gene (reference sequence). The chain's CDR3 is CAWSADREWQYF. Here the CDR3 DNA reads TGTGCCTGGAGCGCCGACAGGGAGTGGCAGTACTTC.

The chain joins TRBV3-1 (or the pseudogene TRBV3-2) to TRBJ1-3; D unresolved. Trimming left V 1 base short and J 1 base short, with 8 bases between. CDR1 is LGHDT, CDR2 YNNKEL, per germline (reference sequence). The length of the CDR3 is 15 residues. The CDR3 DNA reads TGTGCCAGCAGCCAAGGGATCAGGTCTGGAAACACCATATATTTT. It yields the protein CASSQGIRSGNTIYF.